What follows are 21 T cell receptor beta chains derived from one specimen sequenced in a study of CXCR3-negative and CXCR3-positive naive CD8 T cells. It was by 5' RACE with UMI labels that the TRB cDNA libraries were prepared. TCRdb re-called the 5' RACE reads and gives one entry per CDR3 protein, without DNA. The table for this sample gives over 35,000 distinct CDR3 sequences. The sample was naive CXCR3- CD8+ T cells from blood. Subset indicated: CD45RO-CCR7+CD27+CD95- naive CD8+ T cells lacking CXCR3 (TNR3-). These receptors all come from a human donor in good health. Some clones in this sample may be carry-over from other donors' samples.

This chain's CDR3 is CASSFRTSGNNEQFF. The chain links TRBV5-1 to TRBJ2-1; TCRdb gives TRBD2 as the D gene, but with no DNA this cannot be confirmed. The CDR3 is made up of 15 amino acids. From germline, CDR1 is SGHRS and CDR2 YFSETQ.

The chain combines TRBV5-5 with TRBJ1-2. CDR3 length: 14 residues. Germline V lookup: CDR1 SGHKS, CDR2 YYEKEE (reference sequence). The CDR3 protein is CASSLEGVPYGYTF.

V gene TRBV25-1 combines with J gene TRBJ2-7; TCRdb returns TRBD1, unconfirmable since there is no DNA. The CDR3 contains 13 residues. The V gene's germline CDR1 is MGHDK and CDR2 SYGVNS. The CDR3 protein is CASSPGEGNEQYF.

Here the CDR3 reads CSVGGRGEQYF. The V and J genes are TRBV29-1 and TRBJ2-7; without DNA, the TCRdb call of TRBD1 cannot be checked. CDR1 and CDR2 (germline): SQVTM, ANQGSEA. CDR3 size: 11 residues.

V and J are TRBV7-2 and TRBJ2-5; TCRdb selects TRBD1, and the lack of DNA leaves this call unchecked. The CDR3 contains 16 residues. Germline lookup yields CDR1 SGHTA and CDR2 FQGNSA. The CDR3 region is CASSFPAGGSGETQYF.

The chain carries TRBV5-1 and TRBJ2-1; TCRdb reports TRBD1, a call that lacks DNA to check it against. The CDR3 loop spans 15 amino acids. The germline V gene has CDR1 SGHRS and CDR2 YFSETQ. The CDR3 here is CASSPGQGWSDEQFF.

The chain uses TRBV6-5 and TRBJ2-5; TCRdb indicates TRBD2, and absent DNA this call remains unverified. There are 14 residues in the CDR3. Germline V gene data show CDR1 as MNHEY and CDR2 as SVGAGI. The chain's CDR3 is CASRSSGGSETQYF.

V is TRBV5-1 and J is TRBJ1-2; as DNA is missing, the TRBD1 call by TCRdb cannot be tested. Germline V gives CDR1 SGHRS, CDR2 YFSETQ. The CDR3 extends over 14 amino acids. This CDR3 reads CASSLTGADYGYTF.

Here the CDR3 reads CASSQVQRLPYEQYF. V usage is TRBV14 and J usage is TRBJ2-7. The CDR3 sequence is 15 residues long. Germline V gene data show CDR1 as SGHDN and CDR2 as FVKESK.

The genes are TRBV28 and TRBJ2-5; the TCRdb D gene call, TRBD1, has no DNA to confirm it. Looked up from germline, CDR1 is MDHEN and CDR2 is SYDVKM. The CDR3 spans 15 residues. The CDR3: CASSPRDVALETQYF.

This sequence joins TRBV28 and TRBJ1-2. CDR3 length: 14 amino acids. Germline V gene sequence: CDR1 MDHEN, CDR2 SYDVKM. The CDR3 loop is CASSWTSSAQGYTF.

The genes are TRBV7-2 and TRBJ2-5. The CDR3 is made up of 15 amino acids. Germline V CDR1 and CDR2: SGHTA, FQGNSA. The CDR3: CASSLGGYNQETQYF.

This rearrangement joins TRBV6-2 or TRBV6-3 to TRBJ2-7. Germline V gene lookup returns CDR1 MNHEY and CDR2 SVGEGT. The CDR3 runs 14 residues. CDR3 loop: CASSYSDNSYEQYF.

This rearrangement joins TRBV12-3 or TRBV12-4 to TRBJ2-7; TCRdb names TRBD2, which stays unverified in the absence of DNA. This CDR3 has 16 amino acids. This CDR3 is CASSPQAGAWSYEQYF.

The chain employs TRBV20-1 and TRBJ2-3; TCRdb selects TRBD1, and the lack of DNA leaves this call unchecked. From germline, CDR1 is DFQATT and CDR2 SNEGSKA (reference sequence). This CDR3 comprises 14 residues. The CDR3 sequence is CSARPGHGTDTQYF.

The chain uses TRBV25-1 and TRBJ1-1. The CDR3 is made up of 13 amino acids. Germline CDR1 reads MGHDK; CDR2 reads SYGVNS. The CDR3 region is CASSGSRTDWAFF.

The chain links TRBV28 to TRBJ2-7. The CDR3 is made up of 13 amino acids. Germline loops: CDR1 MDHEN, CDR2 SYDVKM. Here the CDR3 reads CASSLVATYEQYF.

The J gene is TRBJ1-2, the V gene TRBV19; TCRdb outputs TRBD1, but without DNA this stays unchecked. Germline CDR1 reads LNHDA; CDR2 reads SQIVND (reference sequence). This CDR3 has 14 amino acids. The CDR3 spells CATISGTELYGYTF.

CDR3 protein: CASSQLADLSYEQYF. J is TRBJ2-7 and V is TRBV28; TCRdb's D call, TRBD2, is unchecked because there is no DNA. This CDR3 has 15 amino acids. Germline assignment: CDR1 MDHEN and CDR2 SYDVKM.

The chain links TRBV6-5 to TRBJ2-5; TCRdb's assignment of TRBD2 cannot be checked, as there is no DNA. Germline V gene data show CDR1 as MNHEY and CDR2 as SVGAGI. The CDR3 runs to 16 residues. CDR3 region: CASNPGLAGVQETQYF.

The chain's CDR3 is CASSPTSGDSYEQYF. The rearrangement joins TRBV7-9 to TRBJ2-7; TCRdb gives TRBD2 as the D gene, but with no DNA this cannot be confirmed. The CDR3 consists of 15 residues. Germline V gene lookup returns CDR1 SEHNR and CDR2 FQNEAQ (reference sequence).